These T cell receptor beta chains were read from a single sample in a study of T-cell reconstitution after alpha-beta-depleted transplantation in children. Each CDR3 protein gets one entry after TCRdb re-called the PCR reads with MiXCR. The table shows over 550,000 distinct CDR3 sequences, with roughly a tenth occurring only once. The specimen was PBMCs from the stem cell graft donor, collected from the stem cell graft. These receptors were taken from a human donor who donated a stem cell graft to a child with acute myeloid leukemia. Each CDR3 is given with its conserved first and last residue. Fields, in order: clone size, J gene, V gene, D gene, CDR3 DNA, CDR3 protein. The D gene is left open where the match is weak. Some rows have no size entry. The others give once, few or many, or a class for an expanded clone.

>few|TRBJ2-7|TRBV29-1|TRBD1
TGCAGCGTAACCGGGACAGTAAAAGGGCTAAGCTCCTACGAGCAGTACTTC
CSVTGTVKGLSSYEQYF
>.|TRBJ2-7|TRBV20-1|TRBD2
TGCAGTGCTACGACTAGCGGGATCAACGAGCAGTACTTC
CSATTSGINEQYF
>.|TRBJ2-5|TRBV27|.
TGTGCCAGCAGCCTAACGGGGGCAGCGGCCCAGTACTTC
CASSLTGAAAQYF
>many|TRBJ2-4|TRBV20-1|.
TGCAGTGCCGCAGGGCAAGAGACCAAAAACATTCAGTACTTC
CSAAGQETKNIQYF
>many|TRBJ2-7|TRBV29-1|.
TGCAGCGTACAAAATCCGGGACAAATTTACGAGCAGTACTTC
CSVQNPGQIYEQYF
>few|TRBJ2-2|TRBV28|TRBD1
TGTGCCAGCACTCCCCCAGGGGGCTTGACCGGGGAGCTGTTTTTT
CASTPPGGLTGELFF
>few|TRBJ2-4|TRBV7-8|.
TGTGCCAGCAGCCCCGGGACCACATGGGCCATTCAGTACTTC
CASSPGTTWAIQYF
>many|TRBJ1-2|TRBV20-1|.
TGCAGTGCTGCAGAGACCTCTAACTATGGCTACACCTTC
CSAAETSNYGYTF
>few|TRBJ2-7|TRBV7-6|TRBD2
TGTGCCAGCAGCTTAGGTGGCGGGAGAACATACGAGCAGTACTTC
CASSLGGGRTYEQYF
>.|TRBJ2-1|TRBV6-5|TRBD2
TGTGCCAGCAGTTCCCCTTGGCGGGAGGGGAATGAGCAGTTCTTC
CASSSPWREGNEQFF
>many|TRBJ2-1|TRBV6-2/TRBV6-3|.
TGTGCCAGCAGTTTGGTACCCTACAATGAGCAGTTCTTC
CASSLVPYNEQFF
>many|TRBJ2-5|TRBV28|.
TGTGCCAGCAGTTCGAGGCGCCATGGGGGGGAGACCCAGTACTTC
CASSSRRHGGETQYF
>.|TRBJ2-3|TRBV7-2|.
TGTGCCAGCTCAGTCCGGGCGCTGGTGGGGGGCACAGATACGCAGTATTTT
CASSVRALVGGTDTQYF
>many|TRBJ1-5|TRBV12-3/TRBV12-4|TRBD1
TGTGCCAGCAGTTTCGGGACAGGGGGTCAGCCCCAGCATTTT
CASSFGTGGQPQHF
>many|TRBJ2-7|TRBV2|TRBD2
TGTGCCAGCAGTGTTACTAGCGGGAGCCCTAATTTCTCCTACGAGCAGTACTTC
CASSVTSGSPNFSYEQYF
>.|TRBJ2-5|TRBV5-1|TRBD2
TGCGCCAGCAGCTTGGGCCTAGCGGGCCTCCGAGAGACCCAGTACTTC
CASSLGLAGLRETQYF
>.|TRBJ1-3|TRBV20-1|.
TGCAGTGCTATGGGGGGGGCGGGAGGAAACACCATATATTTT
CSAMGGAGGNTIYF
>.|TRBJ2-1|TRBV4-2|TRBD2
TGTGCCAGCAGCCATGGTCTAGCGGGAGGGCGCGGCGAGCAGTTCTTC
CASSHGLAGGRGEQFF
>.|TRBJ2-3|TRBV20-1|TRBD1
TGCAGTGCTAGAAACCCGGACAGGGTAGATACGCAGTATTTT
CSARNPDRVDTQYF
>.|TRBJ2-2|TRBV7-2|TRBD2
TGTGCCAGCAGCTTAGCAGCGGGAGATTCCGGGGAGCTGTTTTTT
CASSLAAGDSGELFF
>few|TRBJ1-1|TRBV4-3|TRBD1
TGCGCCAGCAGCAACCCCGGGACAGTGGACACTGAAGCTTTCTTT
CASSNPGTVDTEAFF
>many|TRBJ2-1|TRBV10-3|.
TGTGCCATCAGTGACCGGGGCCCCCCCAATGAGCAGTTCTTC
CAISDRGPPNEQFF
>.|TRBJ2-1|TRBV23-1|TRBD2
TGCGCCAGCAGTCACATGGGGGGACTAGCTGACAATGAGCAGTTCTTC
CASSHMGGLADNEQFF
>many|TRBJ2-3|TRBV6-4|.
TGTGCCAGCAGTGACTCTGATAGGCGGAAGAGACAGACAGATACGCAGTATTTT
CASSDSDRRKRQTDTQYF
>many|TRBJ2-6|TRBV7-9|.
TGTGCCAGCAGCTCGATGACCGGGACTGCCTCCGTCCTGACTTTC
CASSSMTGTASVLTF
>many|TRBJ2-7|TRBV7-9|TRBD1
TGTGCCAGCAGCGGGACCGGGACAGAGGACCCCTACGAGCAGTACTTC
CASSGTGTEDPYEQYF
>.|TRBJ1-1|TRBV10-3|.
TGTGCCATCACGGCAGGGCCCACTGAAGCTTTCTTT
CAITAGPTEAFF